This T cell receptor beta chain was identified in a study of blood T cell repertoires in COVID-19. Background on the study: Spain, Italy and the United States supplied samples that represented acute and convalescent COVID-19. PBMCs, B-cell-depleted T cells, or T cells provided the cDNA or gDNA that made up the material.

Some clones are missing from TCRdb's copy, which holds only in-frame ones; the method was immunoSEQ multiplex PCR. This table has tens of thousands of clones, 88% appearing once. Material for sequencing was peripheral blood. The sequence derives from a human donor in a cohort sampled during active COVID-19.

The CDR3 coding sequence is TGTGCCAGCAGCTTGAGGGGGACAGGGGTTGGGCAGCCCCAGCATTTT. Its protein is CASSLRGTGVGQPQHF. The gene calls are TRBV5-6 and TRBJ1-5; TRBD1 agrees at 10 bases. The CDR3 is 16 residues long. The trim removed 1 base at V and 7 bases at J, leaving 8 bases unmatched. The germline CDR1 and CDR2 sequences are SGHDT and YYEEEE.